The 26 T cell receptor beta chains listed next were all sequenced from one sample in a study of cytomegalovirus exposure and HLA in healthy donors. Measured with immunoSEQ multiplex PCR; TCRdb has only the in-frame clones, and not every one. Here the sample spans a few hundred thousand clones, approximately 90% being singletons. The sequenced material came from PBMCs. Receptor source: a woman aged 18-30 years in good health and CMV-seronegative.

The V gene is TRBV27, the J gene TRBJ2-7, with TRBD1 identical over 12 bases. This CDR3 has 17 amino acids. Germline V gene data show CDR1 as MNHEY and CDR2 as SMNVEV (reference sequence). Trimming cost V 5 bases and J 0 bases; bases outside gene matches: 8. The CDR3 sequence is CASSVRDRGLSSYEQYF. CDR3 sequence (DNA): TGTGCCAGCAGTGTCCGGGACAGGGGGCTTAGCTCCTACGAGCAGTACTTC.

This chain connects TRBV6-6 to TRBJ2-7; TRBD1 matches at 9 bases. This CDR3 contains 16 residues. Germline CDR1 MNHNY, CDR2 SVGAGI (reference sequence). J lost 3 bases, V lost 2 bases, and 8 bases had no gene match. In nucleotides, the CDR3 is TGTGCCAGCAGTTACGGCCCAGACAGGGGGAGCTACGAGCAGTACTTC. As protein: CASSYGPDRGSYEQYF.

V and J are TRBV27 and TRBJ2-7, with TRBD1 matching over 9 bases. The V gene end was trimmed by 0 bases and the J gene end by 3 bases; junction bases not matched to a gene: 3. CDR3 length: 15 amino acids. Germline V lookup: CDR1 MNHEY, CDR2 SMNVEV (reference sequence). CDR3 amino acids: CASSLSRQGGYEQYF. The CDR3 DNA follows: TGTGCCAGCAGTTTATCCCGACAGGGGGGCTACGAGCAGTACTTC.

This chain uses TRBV5-1 with TRBJ2-7; 10 positions match TRBD2. Trimming at V came to 4 bases and at J to 1 base, leaving 11 bases not matched to a gene. This CDR3 region has 17 residues. The germline gives CDR1 SGHRS, CDR2 YFSETQ. CDR3 in amino acids: CASSQPGLAKYSYEQYF. The CDR3 coding sequence is TGCGCCAGCAGCCAACCGGGACTAGCGAAATATTCCTACGAGCAGTACTTC. Based on the CDR3 plus reference TRBV5-1 and TRBJ2-7, the full variable domain is KAGVTQTPRYLIKTRGQQVTLSCSPISGHRSVSWYQQTPGQGLQFLFEYFSETQRNKGNFPGRFSGRQFSNSRSEMNVSTLELGDSALYLCASSQPGLAKYSYEQYFGPGTRLTVT.

The J gene is TRBJ2-7, the V gene TRBV4-3; TRBD1 aligns across 8 bases. With 0 bases clipped from V and 5 bases from J, the junction kept 6 bases outside the gene matches. Per germline, CDR1 LGHNA and CDR2 YSLEER. The CDR3 loop spans 15 amino acids. Here the CDR3 reads CASSQEGRGQHEQYF. The CDR3 DNA reads as TGCGCCAGCAGCCAAGAAGGCAGGGGGCAGCACGAGCAGTACTTC.

The chain couples TRBV10-3 to TRBJ1-2; TRBD1 matches 10 bases. J was trimmed by 8 bases and V by 6 bases; bases with no gene match: 9. The CDR3 contains 14 residues. CDR1 and CDR2 (germline): ENHRY, SYGVKD. This CDR3 is CAIRGTGDFMGYTF. CDR3 nucleotides: TGTGCCATCAGGGGGACAGGGGATTTTATGGGCTACACCTTC.

The chain is built from TRBV13 and TRBJ2-7, with 8 bases fitting TRBD2. V lost 5 bases, J lost 0 bases, and 6 bases stayed unmatched. The CDR3 is 15 amino acids. The germline V gene encodes CDR1 PRHDT and CDR2 FYEKMQ (reference sequence). The CDR3 protein is CASSHRGGDSYEQYF. The DNA for the CDR3 is TGTGCCAGCAGCCATCGGGGGGGCGACTCCTACGAGCAGTACTTC.

The CDR3 loop reads CASSIVGQGVWGTEAFF. The CDR3 DNA is TGTGCCAGCAGCATCGTCGGACAGGGCGTCTGGGGGACTGAAGCTTTCTTT. The chain couples TRBV27 to TRBJ1-1; 8 bases are shared with TRBD1. The CDR3 has 17 amino acids. With 6 bases clipped from V and 5 bases from J, the junction kept 17 bases outside the gene matches. Germline loops: CDR1 MNHEY, CDR2 SMNVEV (reference sequence).

The chain recombines TRBV27 with TRBJ1-2, with a tentative D call TRBD1 (6 bases). The V gene lost 4 bases and the J gene lost 7 bases, with 28 bases spanning the gap. In germline, CDR1 is MNHEY, CDR2 SMNVEV (reference sequence). The CDR3 runs 18 residues. CDR3 sequence (DNA): TGTGCCAGCAGTTCCTACCTTAGACAGGACATAGGGTTGGGTGGCTACACCTTC. Translated: CASSSYLRQDIGLGGYTF.

CDR3 protein: CASSSTGVEQYF. CDR3 nucleotide sequence: TGTGCCAGCAGTTCCACAGGGGTCGAGCAGTACTTC. The chain carries TRBV28 and TRBJ2-7; 7 bases map to TRBD1. After removal of 4 bases from V and 6 bases from J, the junction contained 3 bases not matched to a gene. From germline, CDR1 is MDHEN and CDR2 SYDVKM. This CDR3 is built from 12 residues.

The V and J genes are TRBV27 and TRBJ1-2, with D possibly being TRBD1 (6 bases). CDR3 length: 15 amino acids. In germline, CDR1 is MNHEY, CDR2 SMNVEV (reference sequence). Trimming pared 6 bases from V and 7 bases from J, leaving 21 bases between. Written as DNA, the CDR3 is TGTGCCAGCAGGGGGGCCACAGGGTATTCCGGTGGCTACACCTTC. This translates into CASRGATGYSGGYTF.

The J gene is TRBJ1-2, the V gene TRBV29-1; 7 nucleotides line up with TRBD1. Trimming cost V 5 bases and J 11 bases; bases outside gene matches: 8. The germline CDR1 and CDR2 sequences are SQVTM and ANQGSEA. This CDR3 has 11 amino acids. The CDR3 loop is CSVFNRGSYTF. The CDR3, as DNA: TGCAGCGTTTTCAACAGGGGAAGTTACACCTTC. Full variable domain (remainder filled in from reference TRBV29-1 and TRBJ1-2): SAVISQKPSRDICQRGTSLTIQCQVDSQVTMMFWYRQQPGQSLTLIATANQGSEATYESGFVIDKFPISRPNLTFSTLTVSNMSPEDSSIYLCSVFNRGSYTFGSGTRLTVV.

The DNA for the CDR3 is TGTGCCAGCATTGGAGCCCGGGACAGGGGTCTCCTAACGAACACTGAAGCTTTCTTT. It codes for CASIGARDRGLLTNTEAFF. The chain recombines TRBV27 with TRBJ1-1, with 10 bases that match TRBD1. V lost 7 bases and J lost 1; bases outside the gene matches: 18. Germline assignment: CDR1 MNHEY and CDR2 SMNVEV (reference sequence). This CDR3 is built from 19 residues.

The chain is built from TRBV6-1 and TRBJ2-7; 12 nucleotides match TRBD2. Trimming cost V 6 bases and J 2 bases; bases outside gene matches: 2. Germline assignment: CDR1 MNHNS and CDR2 SASEGT. This CDR3 contains 14 residues. The DNA for the CDR3 is TGTGCCAGCAGGTCTAGCGGGAGGGCCTACGAGCAGTACTTC. Translating it yields CASRSSGRAYEQYF.

This clone occurred a few times. This CDR3 reads CASSPGTSTDTQYF. In nucleotides, the CDR3 is TGCGCCAGCAGCCCCGGGACTAGCACAGATACGCAGTATTTT. This chain connects TRBV5-1 to TRBJ2-3; possible D gene TRBD2, 6 bases. The germline V and J ends were trimmed by 4 bases and 0 bases, with 9 bases remaining between them. Germline V gives CDR1 SGHRS, CDR2 YFSETQ. The CDR3 covers 14 residues.

The gene calls are TRBV6-5 and TRBJ1-1, with 7 bases fitting TRBD1. Germline CDR1 and CDR2: MNHEY and SVGAGI. The junction had 5 bases not matched to a gene; V was cut back by 6 bases and J by 1 base. The CDR3 runs to 14 residues. The DNA of the CDR3 is TGTGCCAGCAGCTTATACAGGGGGAACACTGAAGCTTTCTTT. Encoded protein: CASSLYRGNTEAFF.

This chain uses TRBV7-9 with TRBJ1-2; D unresolved. The V gene lost 5 bases and the J gene lost 2 bases, with 15 bases spanning the gap. CDR1 is SEHNR, CDR2 FQNEAQ, per germline (reference sequence). CDR3 length: 15 amino acids. The CDR3 DNA sequence: TGTGCCAGCAGCGTCACAGCCGCCGGAAACTATGGCTACACCTTC. Amino acid sequence: CASSVTAAGNYGYTF.

This clone was observed once. V and J are TRBV5-1 and TRBJ2-1; TRBD2 matches at 9 bases. CDR1 and CDR2 (germline): SGHRS, YFSETQ. J was trimmed by 5 bases and V by 4 bases; bases with no gene match: 7. This CDR3 region has 15 residues. The DNA of the CDR3 is TGCGCCAGCAGCGGGACGGGACTAGCTAACAATGAGCAGTTCTTC. Protein product: CASSGTGLANNEQFF.

The chain recombines TRBV27 with TRBJ2-7; 8 positions match TRBD1. The trim removed 0 bases at V and 4 bases at J, leaving 5 bases unmatched. CDR3 length: 15 residues. The germline V gene has CDR1 MNHEY and CDR2 SMNVEV (reference sequence). This CDR3 reads CASSLSATGVYEQYF. The DNA of the CDR3 is TGTGCCAGCAGTTTATCAGCGACAGGGGTGTACGAGCAGTACTTC.

This chain uses TRBV2 with TRBJ2-7; D may be TRBD1 (6 bases). Germline CDR1 and CDR2: SNHLY and FYNNEI. The V gene lost 7 bases and the J gene lost 4 bases, with 11 bases spanning the gap. CDR3 size: 12 residues. The DNA of the CDR3 is TGTGCCAGCAAGGACAGAATATACGAGCAGTACTTC. Amino acid sequence: CASKDRIYEQYF.

This clone was found once. The chain combines TRBV29-1 with TRBJ2-5, with TRBD2 as a possible D gene (6 bases). V was trimmed by 7 bases and J by 6 bases, leaving 21 bases between them. The CDR3 spans 14 residues. CDR1 and CDR2 from the germline V gene are SQVTM and ANQGSEA. Written as DNA, the CDR3 is TGCAGCGGTGATCGGGGGTTTGGGGATAAGACCCAGTACTTC. Translated: CSGDRGFGDKTQYF.

This sequence joins TRBV5-1 and TRBJ2-2, with D hard to call. CDR1 and CDR2 (germline): SGHRS, YFSETQ. The germline V and J ends were trimmed by 7 bases and 12 bases, with 13 bases remaining between them. This CDR3 has 11 amino acids. CDR3 nucleotides: TGCGCCAGCGCGGAAGGAAGGCAGCTGTTTTTT. Its protein is CASAEGRQLFF.

The rearrangement joins TRBV7-8 to TRBJ2-2; 7 nucleotides line up with TRBD1. V lost 1 base, J lost 7 bases, and 6 bases stayed unmatched. Germline CDR1 is SGHVS and CDR2 is FQNEAQ. This CDR3 is built from 15 residues. CDR3 loop: CASSLGTGVNGELFF. In DNA form, the CDR3 reads TGTGCCAGCAGCTTAGGCACAGGGGTAAACGGGGAGCTGTTTTTT.

The chain joins TRBV7-3 to TRBJ2-2; D is ambiguous. V lost 6 bases to trimming and J lost 2 bases, with 4 bases between them. Germline V gene data show CDR1 as SGHTA and CDR2 as FQGTGA. The CDR3 covers 12 residues. The CDR3 protein is CASSLNTGELFF. The CDR3 DNA reads TGTGCCAGCAGTCTTAACACCGGGGAGCTGTTTTTT.

The rearrangement uses TRBV9 and TRBJ2-7; TRBD1 aligns across 9 bases. The germline CDR1 and CDR2 sequences are SGDLS and YYNGEE. Losses at the gene ends were 5 bases for V and 0 bases for J; bases not matched to a gene: 9. This CDR3 comprises 16 residues. This CDR3 reads CASSGRDRANSYEQYF. In DNA form, the CDR3 reads TGTGCCAGCAGTGGCCGGGACAGGGCTAACTCCTACGAGCAGTACTTC.

The rearrangement uses TRBV19 and TRBJ1-4, with a tentative D call TRBD1 (6 bases). The CDR3 sequence is 15 residues long. Germline V gives CDR1 LNHDA, CDR2 SQIVND (reference sequence). Trimming pared 5 bases from V and 7 bases from J, leaving 17 bases between. The DNA of the CDR3 is TGTGCCAGTAGTGTGACAGGTTCGAGGGGTGAAAAACTGTTTTTT. Translating it yields CASSVTGSRGEKLFF.